This passage covers 28 T cell receptor beta chains from one sample sequenced in a study of long-term antiretroviral therapy in people with HIV (dated by TCRdb to the early 2020s). The immunoSEQ hsTCRB v3.0 assay was used at survey level resolution to sequence the TRB variable region. TCRdb obtained this table from immuneACCESS and retained in-frame rearrangements with V and J assigned. These tables miss some clones; where compared with another copy, unresolved V genes account for less than half of the shortfall, and the remainder is unexplained. Across this sample there are tens of thousands of clones, with over 75% seen only once. The top ten constitute more than 4.5% of the sample. The sample was unsorted PBMCs, taken 0.3 years after starting antiretroviral therapy. The receptors stem from a man aged 45-65 years with HIV.

The J gene is TRBJ2-2, the V gene TRBV4-3, with D unresolved. The CDR3 loop spans 16 amino acids. Germline V gene data show CDR1 as LGHNA and CDR2 as YSLEER. V was shortened by 0 bases and J by 3 bases, with 11 bases between the two germline ends. CDR3 nucleotides: TGCGCCAGCAGCCAAGATCGAGCTCTCGACACCGGGGAGCTGTTTTTT. It yields the protein CASSQDRALDTGELFF.

On this clone: A read error may account for a junction end that differs from germline. The rearrangement links TRBV7-7 to TRBJ1-1; D unclear. This CDR3 spans 13 amino acids. The V gene's germline CDR1 is SSHAT and CDR2 FNYEAQ (reference sequence). The CDR3 nucleotides read TGTGCTAGCAGCTTAGGTTGGAACACTGAAGCTTTCTTT. This sequence encodes CASSLGWNTEAFF. The full variable domain, in which reference TRBV7-7 and TRBJ1-1 provide the parts outside the CDR3, is GAGVSQSPRYKVTKRGQDVTLRCDPISSHATLYWYQQALGQGPEFLTYFNYEAQPDKSGLPSDRFSAERPEGSISTLTIQRTEQRDSAMYRCASSLGWNTEAFFGQGTRLTVV.

This chain links TRBV27 with TRBJ2-7; TRBD2 agrees at 8 bases. The ends lost 2 bases at V and 0 bases at J; junction bases unmatched: 0. The CDR3 has 14 amino acids. Germline-derived CDR1 and CDR2 are MNHEY and SMNVEV (reference sequence). The CDR3 DNA is TGTGCCAGCAGTTTAGGGACTAGCTCCTACGAGCAGTACTTC. It encodes CASSLGTSSYEQYF.

Comment on this clone: One end of the junction is discordant with germline, which a read error may explain. The sample has other DNA sequences that encode this CDR3 too. The chain is built from TRBV4-1 and TRBJ1-1; 8 bases agree with TRBD1. The germline V gene encodes CDR1 MGHRA and CDR2 YSYEKL. The CDR3 sequence is 15 residues long. This CDR3 reads CASSRLATGDTEAFF. For the CDR3, the DNA is TGCGCCAGCAGCCGATTAGCGACAGGGGACACTGAAGCCTTCTTT.

The chain is built from TRBV10-2 and TRBJ1-1, with a tentative D call TRBD1 (5 bases). The V end lost 7 bases, the J end lost 7 bases, and 13 bases lay between the germline ends. This CDR3 region has 12 residues. Germline assignment: CDR1 WSHSY and CDR2 SAAADI. In DNA form, the CDR3 reads TGCGCCAGCACCGAGGGGCGGGGTGAAGCTTTCTTT. This codes for CASTEGRGEAFF.

This clone was recorded only once. The chain links TRBV7-9 to TRBJ1-3; D is unresolved. Germline lookup yields CDR1 SEHNR and CDR2 FQNEAQ (reference sequence). This CDR3 region has 15 residues. Trimming left V 7 bases short and J 0 bases short, with 13 bases between. The CDR3 region has the DNA TGTGCCAGCAACCTGGGGTCTTCCTCTGGAAACACCATATATTTT. Translation gives CASNLGSSSGNTIYF.

V gene TRBV7-2 combines with J gene TRBJ2-1; D is undetermined. In germline, CDR1 is SGHTA, CDR2 FQGNSA. V was trimmed by 5 bases and J by 5 bases, leaving 13 bases between them. CDR3 length: 14 residues. The CDR3 protein is CASSTSGYNNEQFF. The CDR3 DNA reads TGTGCCAGCAGCACATCTGGCTACAACAATGAGCAGTTCTTC.

The chain has TRBV6-6 and TRBJ2-5; 11 nucleotides align to TRBD1. The CDR3 sequence is 16 residues long. With 2 bases clipped from V and 2 bases from J, the junction kept 4 bases outside the gene matches. CDR1 and CDR2 from the germline V gene are MNHNY and SVGAGI (reference sequence). The CDR3 DNA reads TGTGCCAGCAGTTACGGACAGGGGGCCGTTCAAGAGACCCAGTACTTC. Protein product: CASSYGQGAVQETQYF.

The chain recombines TRBV6-6 with TRBJ2-1; D uncertain. Between the trimmed V and J ends, which lost 2 bases and 4 bases, there was a span of 9 bases. The germline gives CDR1 MNHNY, CDR2 SVGAGI (reference sequence). The CDR3 is 14 residues long. The CDR3 is CASSYTPIYNEQFF. The DNA for the CDR3 is TGTGCCAGCAGTTACACGCCCATATACAATGAGCAGTTCTTC.

This clone was seen once. The rearrangement links TRBV7-9 to TRBJ2-5; D uncertain. Germline V gives CDR1 SEHNR, CDR2 FQNEAQ (reference sequence). The CDR3 is 14 residues long. With 2 bases removed from V and 4 bases from J, the gap between germline ends came to 11 bases. CDR3 protein: CASSLSADRETQYF. The CDR3 nucleotides read TGTGCCAGCAGCTTAAGCGCGGACCGAGAGACCCAGTACTTC.

The chain links TRBV6-5 to TRBJ1-1; no firm D call. The CDR3 has 13 amino acids. The V gene lost 5 bases and the J gene lost 6 bases, with 13 bases spanning the gap. Looked up from germline, CDR1 is MNHEY and CDR2 is SVGAGI. CDR3 loop: CASSGESWAEAFF. The CDR3 coding sequence is TGTGCCAGCAGTGGGGAGAGCTGGGCTGAAGCTTTCTTT.

The chain uses TRBV19 and TRBJ1-2; unclear D gene. Germline V gives CDR1 LNHDA, CDR2 SQIVND (reference sequence). This CDR3 has 14 residues. Trimming shortened V by 5 bases and J by 3 bases, and 13 bases separated the two germline ends. In DNA form, the CDR3 reads TGTGCCAGTAGTTCGTCCCCAGGAGACTATGGCTACACCTTC. It specifies CASSSSPGDYGYTF. The complete variable domain, with remaining parts taken from reference TRBV19 and TRBJ1-2, reads DGGITQSPKYLFRKEGQNVTLSCEQNLNHDAMYWYRQDPGQGLRLIYYSQIVNDFQKGDIAEGYSVSREKKESFPLTVTSAQKNPTAFYLCASSSSPGDYGYTFGSGTRLTVV.

The chain employs TRBV7-9 and TRBJ2-4; D is perhaps TRBD2 (5 bases). Germline CDR1 reads SEHNR; CDR2 reads FQNEAQ (reference sequence). There are 14 residues in the CDR3. Between the trimmed V and J ends, which lost 4 bases and 6 bases, there was a span of 13 bases. The CDR3 DNA is TGTGCCAGCAGCTACAATCCCGGAGGAAACATTCAGTACTTC. Its translation is CASSYNPGGNIQYF.

The CDR3 coding sequence is TGTGCCAGCAGCTTAGGAGTTGGTGACCCCCTTTTGTATGGCTACACCTTC. Its protein is CASSLGVGDPLLYGYTF. The rearrangement joins TRBV7-9 to TRBJ1-2; no reliable D call. CDR3 length: 17 amino acids. V was pared by 1 base and J by 5 bases, with 20 bases between. Germline values: CDR1 SEHNR, CDR2 FQNEAQ (reference sequence).

The chain joins TRBV6-6 to TRBJ1-5; D remains unclear. Germline V gene lookup returns CDR1 MNHNY and CDR2 SVGAGI (reference sequence). Trimming removed 2 bases at V and 0 bases at J, with 8 bases between. CDR3 size: 15 residues. The CDR3 reads CASSYQRTSNQPQHF. The CDR3 DNA reads as TGTGCCAGCAGTTACCAGCGAACTAGCAATCAGCCCCAGCATTTT.

The table lists this clone with a few counts. The J gene is TRBJ1-1, the V gene TRBV12-5, with D unresolved. Trimming cost V 2 bases and J 3 bases, with 16 bases left between them. The CDR3 is 16 amino acids. Germline-derived CDR1 and CDR2 are LGHNT and FRNRAP. CDR3 bases: TGTGCTAGTGGTTTGTGGAGGATAAGGGTGGACACTGAAGCTTTCTTT. This gives the protein CASGLWRIRVDTEAFF.

The chain is built from TRBV6-4 and TRBJ1-1; TRBD1 might be the D (6 bases). This CDR3 region has 15 residues. V lost 10 bases and J 1 base, leaving 19 bases between the germline ends. Germline loops: CDR1 MRHNA, CDR2 SNTAGT. The CDR3, as DNA: TGTGCCACAAAACCGGGGGCGAAAGGGAACACTGAAGCTTTCTTT. Its translation is CATKPGAKGNTEAFF.

The chain employs TRBV19 and TRBJ1-5; D is unresolved. This CDR3 region has 14 residues. Germline CDR1 and CDR2: LNHDA and SQIVND (reference sequence). The ends were cut back, 2 bases at V and 1 base at J, with 6 bases in the middle. The CDR3 loop reads CASSIRESNQPQHF. The CDR3 DNA sequence: TGTGCCAGTAGTATAAGAGAAAGCAATCAGCCCCAGCATTTT. The full variable domain, its missing parts supplied by reference TRBV19 and TRBJ1-5, is DGGITQSPKYLFRKEGQNVTLSCEQNLNHDAMYWYRQDPGQGLRLIYYSQIVNDFQKGDIAEGYSVSREKKESFPLTVTSAQKNPTAFYLCASSIRESNQPQHFGDGTRLSIL.

The genes are TRBV2 and TRBJ2-7; D possibly corresponds to TRBD2 (5 bases). V lost 8 bases and J 0 bases, leaving 11 bases between the germline ends. CDR1 and CDR2 from the germline V gene are SNHLY and FYNNEI. This CDR3 has 13 residues. The CDR3 DNA sequence: TGTGCCAGCCGCCAGGAGGACTCCTACGAGCAGTACTTC. Residues: CASRQEDSYEQYF. Variable domain in full (rest from reference TRBV2 and TRBJ2-7): EPEVTQTPSHQVTQMGQEVILRCVPISNHLYFYWYRQILGQKVEFLVSFYNNEISEKSEIFDDQFSVERPDGSNFTLKIRSTKLEDSAMYFCASRQEDSYEQYFGPGTRLTVT.

This clone occurred a few times. The chain carries TRBV6-4 and TRBJ2-5; 9 bases map to TRBD2. V lost 3 bases, J lost 3 bases, and 5 bases stayed unmatched. The CDR3 length is 15 residues. CDR1 and CDR2 from the germline V gene are MRHNA and SNTAGT. The CDR3 is CASSELAGGKETQYF. CDR3 nucleotide sequence: TGTGCCAGCAGTGAGTTGGCGGGGGGGAAAGAGACCCAGTACTTC.

The V call is TRBV25-1, the J call TRBJ2-7, with D possibly called TRBD1 or TRBD2 (5 bases each). This CDR3 has 12 amino acids. V was pared by 5 bases and J by 9 bases, with 14 bases between. Germline V gene data show CDR1 as MGHDK and CDR2 as SYGVNS. CDR3 protein: CASSPNPGTQYF. CDR3 bases: TGTGCCAGCAGTCCCAATCCCGGGACGCAGTACTTC.

The rearrangement joins TRBV2 to TRBJ1-5, with no clear D. The germline gives CDR1 SNHLY, CDR2 FYNNEI. This CDR3 region has 15 residues. The germline V and J ends were trimmed by 8 bases and 0 bases, with 14 bases remaining between them. The CDR3 DNA reads TGTGCCAGCGCGGCCAGTGAATATAGCAATCAGCCCCAGCATTTT. It yields the protein CASAASEYSNQPQHF.

The gene calls are TRBV9 and TRBJ2-3; unclear D gene. V lost 2 bases, J lost 0 bases, and 10 bases lay in between. CDR3 length: 15 residues. In germline, CDR1 is SGDLS, CDR2 YYNGEE. The CDR3 sequence is CASSVLDLSTDTQYF. In DNA, the CDR3 is TGTGCCAGCAGCGTCCTTGACCTAAGCACAGATACGCAGTATTTT.

The chain joins TRBV5-4 to TRBJ1-2; a possible D gene is TRBD1 (6 bases). Per the germline V gene, CDR1 is SGHNT and CDR2 is YYREEE (reference sequence). V lost 3 bases and J lost 8, with 17 bases in between. The CDR3 is made up of 14 amino acids. Here the CDR3 reads CASSYPGTNRGYTF. CDR3 bases: TGTGCCAGCAGCTACCCCGGGACAAATAGAGGCTACACCTTC.

V is TRBV11-3 and J is TRBJ2-7; weak D call: TRBD1 (5 bases). The germline V gene has CDR1 SGHNT and CDR2 YENEEA. This CDR3 spans 12 amino acids. Trimming took 5 bases from V and 3 from J, leaving 8 bases between them. The CDR3 loop is CASSATVYEQYF. Here the CDR3 DNA reads TGTGCCAGCAGCGCGACAGTCTACGAGCAGTACTTC.

This clone was observed a single time. The CDR3 is CASSMTRFRSTGKGNGYTF. As DNA, the CDR3 is TGTGCCAGTAGTATGACGCGCTTTCGGTCCACAGGGAAGGGGAATGGCTACACCTTC. The J gene is TRBJ1-2, the V gene TRBV19, with D perhaps matching TRBD1 (6 bases). Germline V CDR1 and CDR2: LNHDA, SQIVND (reference sequence). The CDR3 runs 19 residues. Trimming removed 3 bases at V and 6 bases at J, with 29 bases between.

This clone appeared a single time. The rearrangement uses TRBV11-3 and TRBJ2-7; TRBD1 matches at 11 bases. The germline gives CDR1 SGHNT, CDR2 YENEEA. This CDR3 contains 17 residues. With V trimmed by 4 bases and J by 5 bases, 13 bases remained unmatched. The CDR3 sequence is CASSSWDRGKTPNEQYF. The CDR3 DNA sequence: TGTGCCAGCAGCTCGTGGGACAGGGGGAAGACCCCCAACGAGCAGTACTTC.

The V and J genes are TRBV5-1 and TRBJ2-1; TRBD2 aligns across 14 bases. The germline CDR1 and CDR2 sequences are SGHRS and YFSETQ. There are 21 residues in the CDR3. Germline trimming cut 1 base from V and 0 bases from J; bases unmatched to any gene: 12. The CDR3 DNA reads TGCGCCAGCAGCTTGTGGGGCCCGGGACTAGCGGGAGTCGCCTCCTACAATGAGCAGTTCTTC. Its protein product is CASSLWGPGLAGVASYNEQFF.